One sample yielded the 16 T cell receptor beta chains listed below, sequenced in a study of CD8 T cells in ankylosing spondylitis. Study-wide results and caveats: Characteristic, it appeared, of ankylosing spondylitis blood was a TCR beta motif of eight highly homologous variants.

No antigens are known for them. TCRdb itself ran the 5' RACE reads through MiXCR, one entry per CDR3 protein. The sample lists fewer than 550,000 distinct CDR3 sequences, about 5.7% occurring once. Source material: blood, either unsorted or a sorted T cell fraction (not recorded which). The origin of the receptors is a male donor with ankylosing spondylitis.

This clonotype occurred many times. The chain has TRBV4-2 and TRBJ1-3; D perhaps matches TRBD1 (5 bases). The CDR3 is made up of 18 amino acids. The ends were cut back, 3 bases at V and 0 bases at J, with 18 bases in the middle. Germline CDR1 LGHNA, CDR2 YNFKEQ. The CDR3 loop reads CASSHDSGPIISGNTIYF. CDR3 in DNA: TGTGCCAGCAGCCACGACTCGGGACCAATTATCTCTGGAAACACCATATATTTT.

The rearrangement joins TRBV10-3 to TRBJ2-7, with 10 bases fitting TRBD2. V lost 3 bases and J lost 4; bases outside the gene matches: 3. Germline CDR1 ENHRY, CDR2 SYGVKD. This CDR3 comprises 14 residues. The CDR3 protein is CAISDPGLAYEQYF. CDR3 in DNA: TGTGCCATCAGTGACCCGGGACTAGCGTACGAGCAGTACTTC.

This clonotype was counted many times. The V gene is TRBV7-9, the J gene TRBJ1-2; possible D gene TRBD1, 6 bases. Germline CDR1 SEHNR, CDR2 FQNEAQ (reference sequence). The CDR3 runs to 14 residues. Trimming took 5 bases from V and 6 from J, leaving 16 bases between them. CDR3 sequence: CASSLTGTLNGYTF. Written as DNA, the CDR3 is TGTGCCAGCAGCCTGACCGGGACACTTAATGGCTACACCTTC. Combining the CDR3 with reference TRBV7-9 and TRBJ1-2 gives the whole variable domain DTGVSQNPRHKITKRGQNVTFRCDPISEHNRLYWYRQTLGQGPEFLTYFQNEAQLEKSRLLSDRFSAERPKGSFSTLEIQRTEQGDSAMYLCASSLTGTLNGYTFGSGTRLTVV.

This clonotype was found many times. This rearrangement joins TRBV6-1 to TRBJ1-2; TRBD1 is a possible D gene (5 bases). Trimming cost V 6 bases and J 4 bases, with 12 bases left between them. The CDR3 covers 13 residues. Germline V gene lookup returns CDR1 MNHNS and CDR2 SASEGT. CDR3 amino acids: CASSRQTLYGYTF. The CDR3 nucleotides read TGTGCCAGCAGCCGACAGACTCTCTATGGCTACACCTTC.

Ten or more counts support this clonotype. The chain employs TRBV10-3 and TRBJ1-2; TRBD1 agrees at 7 bases. Germline loops: CDR1 ENHRY, CDR2 SYGVKD. The CDR3 runs 13 residues. Trimming at V came to 6 bases and at J to 3 bases, leaving 4 bases not matched to a gene. CDR3 in DNA: TGTGCCATCAGATCCGGGACAGACTATGGCTACACCTTC. It is translated as CAIRSGTDYGYTF.

V and J are TRBV28 and TRBJ2-1, with 7 bases that match TRBD2. The V gene's germline CDR1 is MDHEN and CDR2 SYDVKM. The CDR3 is made up of 17 amino acids. V lost 6 bases, J lost 1 base, and 12 bases stayed unmatched. CDR3 in amino acids: CASRGLDGGSSYNEQFF. The CDR3 DNA is TGTGCCAGCAGGGGACTCGACGGCGGGAGTTCCTACAATGAGCAGTTCTTC.

This clonotype turned up a few times. The junction differs from germline at one of its ends, possibly a read error. V usage is TRBV6-2 or TRBV6-3 and J usage is TRBJ2-3; D call uncertain. CDR3 length: 14 residues. Germline CDR1 reads MNHEY; CDR2 reads SVGEGT. CDR3 nucleotide sequence: TGTGCCAGCGGTTATACAGTAGACACAGATACGCAGTATTTT. Its protein is CASGYTVDTDTQYF.

V usage is TRBV7-8 and J usage is TRBJ2-7, with D hard to call. The germline CDR1 and CDR2 sequences are SGHVS and FQNEAQ. V lost 0 bases and J 5 bases, leaving 8 bases between the germline ends. CDR3 length: 13 amino acids. The CDR3 nucleotides read TGTGCCAGCAGCTTAGCAGAGACCCACGAGCAGTACTTC. This translates into CASSLAETHEQYF.

This clonotype has a count of ten or more. The rearrangement links TRBV5-1 to TRBJ1-1; D unclear. V was shortened by 4 bases and J by 3 bases, with 13 bases between the two germline ends. CDR1 is SGHRS, CDR2 YFSETQ, per germline. The CDR3 covers 14 residues. In nucleotides, the CDR3 is TGCGCCAGCAGCCTCCGTGGTGAGGACACTGAAGCTTTCTTT. This encodes CASSLRGEDTEAFF.

The chain has TRBV9 and TRBJ2-1, with D perhaps matching TRBD1 (6 bases). From germline, CDR1 is SGDLS and CDR2 YYNGEE. This CDR3 has 16 residues. V gave up 3 bases and J gave up 0 bases, with 13 bases separating them. DNA for the CDR3: TGTGCCAGCAGCGCACAGGGTCTTAGCTCCTACAATGAGCAGTTCTTC. Encoded protein: CASSAQGLSSYNEQFF.

This clonotype was seen a handful of times. The gene calls are TRBV7-3 and TRBJ1-1, with a possible D match to TRBD1 (5 bases). Germline V lookup: CDR1 SGHTA, CDR2 FQGTGA. V lost 5 bases to trimming and J lost 3 bases, with 10 bases between them. This CDR3 contains 13 residues. This CDR3 reads CASSLTVDTEAFF. CDR3 bases: TGTGCCAGCAGCCTGACAGTGGACACTGAAGCTTTCTTT.

This clonotype was observed a handful of times. The chain couples TRBV20-1 to TRBJ2-5; D possibly corresponds to TRBD2 (5 bases). This CDR3 has 14 residues. The V gene lost 0 bases and the J gene lost 1 base, with 9 bases spanning the gap. CDR1 and CDR2 from the germline V gene are DFQATT and SNEGSKA (reference sequence). CDR3 DNA: TGCAGTGCTAGAGATCGGCGGGCCCAAGAGACCCAGTACTTC. Protein product: CSARDRRAQETQYF.

This clonotype showed up just a few times. The chain recombines TRBV20-1 with TRBJ2-3; D not certain. V was trimmed by 0 bases and J by 0 bases, leaving 13 bases between them. The length of the CDR3 is 16 residues. In germline, CDR1 is DFQATT, CDR2 SNEGSKA (reference sequence). The CDR3 is CSARDPGSSSTDTQYF. The CDR3 nucleotides read TGCAGTGCTAGAGATCCTGGTAGCAGTAGCACAGATACGCAGTATTTT.

This clonotype was observed many times. This rearrangement joins TRBV28 to TRBJ2-2; D ambiguous. V was clipped by 6 bases and J by 3 bases, with 11 bases between them. This CDR3 has 14 amino acids. CDR1 is MDHEN, CDR2 SYDVKM, per germline. CDR3 bases: TGTGCCAGCAGCTCCTTGGGCGACACCGGGGAGCTGTTTTTT. It translates to CASSSLGDTGELFF.

V gene TRBV20-1 combines with J gene TRBJ2-5; D is unclear. V dropped 0 bases and J dropped 5 bases, with 13 bases sitting between them. Germline V lookup: CDR1 DFQATT, CDR2 SNEGSKA (reference sequence). CDR3 length: 14 residues. The CDR3 DNA reads as TGCAGTGCTAGAGATCCGGTGGTTGAGGAGACCCAGTACTTC. Encoded protein: CSARDPVVEETQYF.

This clonotype was observed many times. V usage is TRBV29-1 and J usage is TRBJ2-2; D may be TRBD1 (6 bases). The CDR3 contains 15 residues. Germline V gives CDR1 SQVTM, CDR2 ANQGSEA. Trimming stripped 2 bases from V and 6 bases from J, with 16 bases between. The CDR3 nucleotides read TGCAGCGTTGAATTTGGGTCAGGGGATGCCGGGGAGCTGTTTTTT. It codes for CSVEFGSGDAGELFF.